One and the same sample provided the 9 T cell receptor beta chains below, sequenced in a study of prognosis after radiotherapy for stage I lung cancer. TCR beta CDR3 amplification from genomic DNA was performed by two-round multiplex PCR. Primers specific to each TRBV and TRBJ gene were used in first-round PCR. TCRdb ran MiXCR on the multiplex PCR reads and lists one entry per CDR3 protein. The sample includes tens of thousands of distinct CDR3 sequences, 30% to 35% of them seen just once. The sequences come from PBMCs, collected before or after stereotactic body radiation therapy (not recorded which). Every receptor here comes from a donor over 45 with non-small cell lung cancer.

Points on this clonotype: A far larger clone is a single base away, which makes a read error likely. The rearrangement links TRBV6-2 or TRBV6-3 to TRBJ2-1; maybe TRBD2 (5 bases). CDR1 is MNHEY and CDR2 is SVGEGT in the germline V gene. Trimming took 4 bases from V and 8 from J, leaving 12 bases between them. CDR3 length equals 13 residues. Written as DNA, the CDR3 is TGTGCCAGCAGTTCCCATGGGCGGGATGAGCAGTTCTTC. Amino acid sequence: CASSSHGRDEQFF.

A word on this clonotype: A read error is likely here: a far larger clone is one base away. The J gene is TRBJ2-3, the V gene TRBV11-1; D unresolved. From germline, CDR1 is SGHAT and CDR2 FQDESV (reference sequence). The CDR3 loop spans 15 amino acids. The CDR3 DNA is TGCGCCAGCAGCCCGAACCCCACGCGAGCAGATACGCAGTATTTT. Encoded protein: CASSPNPTRADTQYF.

This chain joins TRBV20-1 and TRBJ2-6; D call uncertain. CDR3 length: 13 residues. V lost 4 bases, J lost 3 bases, and 7 bases lay in between. Germline V gene lookup returns CDR1 DFQATT and CDR2 SNEGSKA (reference sequence). The CDR3 reads CSAKGCGANVLTF. The CDR3, as DNA: TGCAGTGCTAAGGGATGTGGGGCCAACGTCCTGACTTTC.

This clonotype was observed many times. J is TRBJ1-2 and V is TRBV7-2, with TRBD1 identical over 11 bases. This CDR3 has 17 amino acids. V was clipped by 3 bases and J by 3 bases; unmatched bases: 9. Per the germline V gene, CDR1 is SGHTA and CDR2 is FQGNSA. The CDR3 DNA reads as TGTGCCAGCAGCTTCGCCGGGACAGGGGGGTCCGACTATGGCTACACCTTC. This sequence encodes CASSFAGTGGSDYGYTF.

In this sample, this clonotype turned up many times. The V gene is TRBV6-2 or TRBV6-3, the J gene TRBJ1-2; TRBD1 agrees at 10 bases. From germline, CDR1 is MNHEY and CDR2 SVGEGT. The trim removed 7 bases at V and 5 bases at J, leaving 10 bases unmatched. This CDR3 contains 15 residues. CDR3 DNA: TGTGCCAGCATTACGCCGGGACAGGGGCGGTATGGCTACACCTTC. Amino acid sequence: CASITPGQGRYGYTF.

This clonotype was detected ten times or more. The chain carries TRBV12-3 or TRBV12-4 and TRBJ2-7, with TRBD1 matching 11 bases. The CDR3 contains 16 residues. Trimming took 0 bases from V and 2 from J; bases not matched to a gene: 3. The CDR3 DNA follows: TGTGCCAGCAGTTTAGCGGCGGGACAGGGGGCCTACGAGCAGTACTTC. It is translated as CASSLAAGQGAYEQYF.

The table lists this clonotype with many counts. The V call is TRBV7-9, the J call TRBJ2-7, with 8 bases aligning to TRBD1. J lost 3 bases, V lost 1 base, and 8 bases had no gene match. There are 16 residues in the CDR3. Looked up from germline, CDR1 is SEHNR and CDR2 is FQNEAQ (reference sequence). This CDR3 is CASSLVSGQVGYEQYF. CDR3 nucleotide sequence: TGTGCCAGCAGCTTAGTGTCGGGACAGGTGGGCTACGAGCAGTACTTC.

Many counts were recorded for this clonotype. The gene calls are TRBV7-9 and TRBJ1-1; D uncertain. The CDR3 runs to 11 residues. Germline lookup yields CDR1 SEHNR and CDR2 FQNEAQ (reference sequence). Trimming took off 4 bases at V and 8 bases at J, with 8 bases between the two ends. CDR3 DNA sequence: TGTGCCAGCAGCTCTAGCAGCGAAGCTTTCTTT. Amino acid sequence: CASSSSSEAFF.

Regarding this clonotype: A single base separates this from a much larger clone, so it may be a read error. The rearrangement uses TRBV28 and TRBJ1-1, with D unresolved. The V gene's germline CDR1 is MDHEN and CDR2 SYDVKM. This CDR3 comprises 11 residues. V lost 7 bases and J 7 bases, leaving 10 bases between the germline ends. The CDR3 reads CASTYQIEAFF. The CDR3 DNA reads as TGTGCCAGCACGTACCAAATTGAAGCTTTCTTT.